This T cell receptor beta chain was obtained from a study of read filtering for tumor transcriptome and immune sequencing. Study in general: R-ISS stage counts were eight or nine for I, about 17 for II, 6 or 7 for III. TCR-mapped reads were about 3.5 to 10.27 million with IR-seq versus roughly 80 to 1,300 with RNA-seq.

From 300 to 450 ng of RNA, a library with molecular barcoded alpha/delta and beta/gamma adaptors was made. Using its own MiXCR run on the reads, TCRdb lists one record per CDR3 protein. This table has under 80,000 distinct CDR3 sequences, approximately 19% appearing once. Study conclusions and caveats: The CD138-negative fraction was mixed bone marrow immune cells, not pure T cells.

The CDR3 spans 14 residues. Between the trimmed V and J ends, which lost 3 bases and 3 bases, there was a span of 12 bases. Germline CDR1 and CDR2: MDHEN and SYDVKM. Sampling of bone marrow took place during active disease in every patient. About this clonotype itself: Its antigen is undetermined.

Input material: a population of CD138-negative cells sorted from bone marrow. V gene TRBV28 combines with J gene TRBJ2-7; D might be TRBD2 (6 bases). This receptor was obtained from a donor at least 40 years old with multiple myeloma. The CDR3 loop reads CASSLRGAGYEQYF. The DNA for the CDR3 is TGTGCCAGCAGTTTGCGGGGCGCTGGCTACGAGCAGTACTTC.